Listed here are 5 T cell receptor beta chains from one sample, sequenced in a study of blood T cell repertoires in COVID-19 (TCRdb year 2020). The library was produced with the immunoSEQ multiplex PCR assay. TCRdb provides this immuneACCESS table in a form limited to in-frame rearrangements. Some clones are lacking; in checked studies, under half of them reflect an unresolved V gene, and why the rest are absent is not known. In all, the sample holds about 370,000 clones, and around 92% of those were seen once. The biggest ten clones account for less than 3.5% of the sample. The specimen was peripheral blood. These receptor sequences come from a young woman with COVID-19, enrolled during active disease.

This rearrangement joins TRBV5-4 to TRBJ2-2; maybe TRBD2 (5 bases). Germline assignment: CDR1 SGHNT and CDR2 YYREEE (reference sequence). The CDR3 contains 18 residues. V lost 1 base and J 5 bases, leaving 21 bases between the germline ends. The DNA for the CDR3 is TGTGCCAGCAGCTTGTCCCACGGGATGGCCGGTCCAACCGGGGAGCTGTTTTTT. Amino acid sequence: CASSLSHGMAGPTGELFF.

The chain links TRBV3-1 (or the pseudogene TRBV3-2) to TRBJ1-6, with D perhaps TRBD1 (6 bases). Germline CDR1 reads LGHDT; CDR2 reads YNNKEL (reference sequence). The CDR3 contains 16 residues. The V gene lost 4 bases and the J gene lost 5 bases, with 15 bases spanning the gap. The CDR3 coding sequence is TGTGCCAGCAGCCGATTTGCGGGGGCGGATAATTCACCCCTCCACTTT. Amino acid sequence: CASSRFAGADNSPLHF.

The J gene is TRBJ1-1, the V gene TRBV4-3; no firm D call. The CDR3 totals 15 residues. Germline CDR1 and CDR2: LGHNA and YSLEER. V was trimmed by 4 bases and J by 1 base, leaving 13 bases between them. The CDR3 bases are TGCGCCAGCAGCCCCCGAGAGGGTAGGAACACTGAAGCTTTCTTT. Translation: CASSPREGRNTEAFF.

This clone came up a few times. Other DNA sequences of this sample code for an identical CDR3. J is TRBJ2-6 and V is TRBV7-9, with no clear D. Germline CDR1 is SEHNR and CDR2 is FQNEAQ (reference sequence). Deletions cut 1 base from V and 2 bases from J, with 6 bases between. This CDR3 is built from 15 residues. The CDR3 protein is CASSLVEAGANVLTF. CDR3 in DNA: TGTGCCAGCAGCTTAGTAGAGGCTGGGGCCAACGTCCTGACTTTC.

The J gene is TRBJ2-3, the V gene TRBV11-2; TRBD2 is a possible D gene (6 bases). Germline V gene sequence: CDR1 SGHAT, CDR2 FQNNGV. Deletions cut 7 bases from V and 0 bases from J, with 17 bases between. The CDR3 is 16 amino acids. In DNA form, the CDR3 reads TGTGCCAGCACCACCGGGGGAGGCCGCAGCACAGATACGCAGTATTTT. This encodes CASTTGGGRSTDTQYF.